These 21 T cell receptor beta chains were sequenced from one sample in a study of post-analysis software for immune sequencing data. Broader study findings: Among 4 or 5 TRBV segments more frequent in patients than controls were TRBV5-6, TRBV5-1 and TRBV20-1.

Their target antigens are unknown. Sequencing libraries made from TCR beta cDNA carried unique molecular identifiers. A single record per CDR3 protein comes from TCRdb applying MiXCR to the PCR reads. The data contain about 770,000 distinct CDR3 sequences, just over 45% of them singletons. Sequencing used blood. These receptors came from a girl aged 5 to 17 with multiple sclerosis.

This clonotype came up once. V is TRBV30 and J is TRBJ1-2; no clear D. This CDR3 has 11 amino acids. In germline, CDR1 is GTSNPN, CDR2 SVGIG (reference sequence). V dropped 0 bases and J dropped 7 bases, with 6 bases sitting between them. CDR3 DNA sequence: TGTGCCTGGAGTGTACTAGGTGGCTACACCTTC. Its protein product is CAWSVLGGYTF.

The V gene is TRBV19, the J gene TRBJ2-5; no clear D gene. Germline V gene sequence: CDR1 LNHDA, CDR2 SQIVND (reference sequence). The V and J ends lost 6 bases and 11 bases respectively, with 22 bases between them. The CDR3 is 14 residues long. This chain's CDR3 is CASSLLGSTDKQYF. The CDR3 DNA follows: TGTGCCAGTAGCCTCCTTGGAAGCACTGACAAGCAGTACTTC.

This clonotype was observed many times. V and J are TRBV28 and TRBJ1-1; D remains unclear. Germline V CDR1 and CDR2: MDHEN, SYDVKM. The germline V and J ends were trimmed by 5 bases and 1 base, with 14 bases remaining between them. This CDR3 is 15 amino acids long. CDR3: CASSESHGGNTEAFF. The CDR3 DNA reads TGTGCCAGCAGTGAAAGCCATGGCGGGAACACTGAAGCTTTCTTT.

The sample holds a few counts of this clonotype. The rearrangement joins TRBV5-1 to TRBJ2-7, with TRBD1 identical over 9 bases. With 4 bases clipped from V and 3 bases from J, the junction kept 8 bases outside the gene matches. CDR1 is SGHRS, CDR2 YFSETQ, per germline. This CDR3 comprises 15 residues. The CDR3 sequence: CASSPATGGLYEQYF. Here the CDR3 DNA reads TGCGCCAGCAGCCCTGCGACAGGGGGGCTCTACGAGCAGTACTTC. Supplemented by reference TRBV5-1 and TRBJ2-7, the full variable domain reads KAGVTQTPRYLIKTRGQQVTLSCSPISGHRSVSWYQQTPGQGLQFLFEYFSETQRNKGNFPGRFSGRQFSNSRSEMNVSTLELGDSALYLCASSPATGGLYEQYFGPGTRLTVT.

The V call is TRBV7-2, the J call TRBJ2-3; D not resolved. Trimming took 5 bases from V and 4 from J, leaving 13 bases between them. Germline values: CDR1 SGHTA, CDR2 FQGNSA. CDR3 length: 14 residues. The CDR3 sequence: CASSNGPGADTQYF. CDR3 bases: TGTGCCAGCAGCAACGGCCCAGGAGCAGATACGCAGTATTTT.

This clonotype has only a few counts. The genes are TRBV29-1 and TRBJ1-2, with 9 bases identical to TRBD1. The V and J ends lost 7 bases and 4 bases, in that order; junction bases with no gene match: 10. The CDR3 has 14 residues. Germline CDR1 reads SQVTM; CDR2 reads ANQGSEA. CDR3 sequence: CSAPDRDRAYGYTF. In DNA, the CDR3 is TGCAGCGCTCCTGATAGGGACAGGGCCTATGGCTACACCTTC.

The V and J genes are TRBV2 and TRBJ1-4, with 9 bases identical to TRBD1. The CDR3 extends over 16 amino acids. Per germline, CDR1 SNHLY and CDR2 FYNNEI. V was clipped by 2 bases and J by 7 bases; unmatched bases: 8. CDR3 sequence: CASSEPRTGGSEKLFF. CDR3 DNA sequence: TGTGCCAGCAGTGAACCTCGTACAGGGGGCAGTGAAAAACTGTTTTTT.

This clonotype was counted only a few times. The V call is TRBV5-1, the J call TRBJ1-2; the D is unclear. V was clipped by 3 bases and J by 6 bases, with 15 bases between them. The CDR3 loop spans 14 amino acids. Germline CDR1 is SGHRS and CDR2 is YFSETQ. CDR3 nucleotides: TGCGCCAGCAGCTGGACTACCGGCGAGGATGGCTACACCTTC. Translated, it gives CASSWTTGEDGYTF.

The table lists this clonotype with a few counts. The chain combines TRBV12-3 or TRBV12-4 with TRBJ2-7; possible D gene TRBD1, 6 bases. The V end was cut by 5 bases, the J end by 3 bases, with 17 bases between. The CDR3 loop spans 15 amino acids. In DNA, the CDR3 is TGTGCCAGCAGTCGGGGACACAGTCCGAGCTACGAGCAGTACTTC. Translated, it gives CASSRGHSPSYEQYF.

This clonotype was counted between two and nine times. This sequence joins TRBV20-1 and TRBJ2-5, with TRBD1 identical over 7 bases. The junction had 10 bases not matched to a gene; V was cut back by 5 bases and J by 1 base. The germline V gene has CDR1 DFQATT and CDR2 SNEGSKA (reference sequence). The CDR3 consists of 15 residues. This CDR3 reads CSAVRTGRTQETQYF. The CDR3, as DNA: TGCAGTGCTGTTCGGACAGGCCGCACCCAAGAGACCCAGTACTTC.

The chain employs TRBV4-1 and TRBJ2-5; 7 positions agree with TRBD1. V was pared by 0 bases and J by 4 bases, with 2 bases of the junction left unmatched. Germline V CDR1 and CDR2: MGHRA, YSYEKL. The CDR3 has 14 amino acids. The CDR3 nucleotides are TGCGCCAGCAGCCAAGATCAGGGGGTAGAGACCCAGTACTTC. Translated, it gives CASSQDQGVETQYF.

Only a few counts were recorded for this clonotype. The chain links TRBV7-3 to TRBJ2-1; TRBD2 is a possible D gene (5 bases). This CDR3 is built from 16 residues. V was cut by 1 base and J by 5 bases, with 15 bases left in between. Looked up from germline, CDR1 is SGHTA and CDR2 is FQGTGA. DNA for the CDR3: TGTGCCAGCAGCTTAAAAAGCGGAGGCCCCGACAATGAGCAGTTCTTC. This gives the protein CASSLKSGGPDNEQFF.

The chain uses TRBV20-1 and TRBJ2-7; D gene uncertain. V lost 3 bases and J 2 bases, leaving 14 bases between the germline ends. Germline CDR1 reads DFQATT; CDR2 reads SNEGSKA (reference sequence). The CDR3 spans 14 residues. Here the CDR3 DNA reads TGCAGTGCTAGTTCCGGAAAGTTACCCTACGAGCAGTACTTC. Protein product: CSASSGKLPYEQYF.

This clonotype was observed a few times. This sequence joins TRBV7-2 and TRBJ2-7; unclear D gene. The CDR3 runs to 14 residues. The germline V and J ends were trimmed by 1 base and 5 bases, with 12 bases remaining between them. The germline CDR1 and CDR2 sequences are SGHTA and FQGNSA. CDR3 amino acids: CASSLELGIHEQYF. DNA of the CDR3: TGTGCCAGCAGCTTAGAGCTGGGGATACACGAGCAGTACTTC.

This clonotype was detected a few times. The CDR3 reads CAPRQGTSGGTDTQYF. In DNA form, the CDR3 reads TGTGCCCCCCGACAGGGCACTAGCGGGGGCACAGATACGCAGTATTTT. This chain uses TRBV10-3 with TRBJ2-3; 10 bases map to TRBD2. This CDR3 is 16 amino acids long. The V segment lost 11 bases and the J segment 1 base; nucleotides outside the gene matches: 12. Germline V gives CDR1 ENHRY, CDR2 SYGVKD.

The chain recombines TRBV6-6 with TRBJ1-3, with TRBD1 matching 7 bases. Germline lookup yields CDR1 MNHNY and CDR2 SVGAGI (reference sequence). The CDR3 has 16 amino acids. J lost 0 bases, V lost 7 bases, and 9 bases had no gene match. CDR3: CASTLTGSSSGNTIYF. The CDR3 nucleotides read TGTGCCAGCACCTTGACAGGGTCTAGCTCTGGAAACACCATATATTTT.

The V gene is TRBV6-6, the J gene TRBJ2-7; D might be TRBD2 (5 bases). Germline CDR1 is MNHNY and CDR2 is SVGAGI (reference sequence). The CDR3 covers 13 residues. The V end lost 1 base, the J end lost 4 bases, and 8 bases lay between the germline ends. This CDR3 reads CASSYFPGYEQYF. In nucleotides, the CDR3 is TGTGCCAGCAGTTACTTTCCGGGGTACGAGCAGTACTTC.

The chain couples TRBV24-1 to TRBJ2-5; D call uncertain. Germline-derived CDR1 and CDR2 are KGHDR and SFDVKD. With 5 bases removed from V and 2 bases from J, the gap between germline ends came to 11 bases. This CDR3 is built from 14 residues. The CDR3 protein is CATSVGWGQETQYF. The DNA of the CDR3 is TGTGCCACCAGTGTGGGCTGGGGACAAGAGACCCAGTACTTC.

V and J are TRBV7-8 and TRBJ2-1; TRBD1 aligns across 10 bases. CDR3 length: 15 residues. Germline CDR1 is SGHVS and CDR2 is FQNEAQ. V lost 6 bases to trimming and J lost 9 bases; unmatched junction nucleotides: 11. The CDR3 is CASSHRDRGASEQFF. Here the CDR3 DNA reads TGTGCCAGCAGTCACCGGGACAGGGGTGCTAGTGAGCAGTTCTTC.

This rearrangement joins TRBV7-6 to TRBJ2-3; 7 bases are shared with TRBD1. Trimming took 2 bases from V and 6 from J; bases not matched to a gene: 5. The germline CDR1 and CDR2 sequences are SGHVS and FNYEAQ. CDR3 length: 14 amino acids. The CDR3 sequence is CASSLNRGGDTQYF. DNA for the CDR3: TGTGCCAGCAGCTTAAACAGGGGTGGGGATACGCAGTATTTT.

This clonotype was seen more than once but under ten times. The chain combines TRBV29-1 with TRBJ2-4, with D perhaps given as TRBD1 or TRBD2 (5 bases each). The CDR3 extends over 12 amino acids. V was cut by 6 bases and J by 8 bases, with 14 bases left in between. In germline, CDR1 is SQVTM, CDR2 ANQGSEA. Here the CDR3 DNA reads TGCAGCGTGGGGGTGGGGCTGGACATTCAGTACTTC. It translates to CSVGVGLDIQYF.